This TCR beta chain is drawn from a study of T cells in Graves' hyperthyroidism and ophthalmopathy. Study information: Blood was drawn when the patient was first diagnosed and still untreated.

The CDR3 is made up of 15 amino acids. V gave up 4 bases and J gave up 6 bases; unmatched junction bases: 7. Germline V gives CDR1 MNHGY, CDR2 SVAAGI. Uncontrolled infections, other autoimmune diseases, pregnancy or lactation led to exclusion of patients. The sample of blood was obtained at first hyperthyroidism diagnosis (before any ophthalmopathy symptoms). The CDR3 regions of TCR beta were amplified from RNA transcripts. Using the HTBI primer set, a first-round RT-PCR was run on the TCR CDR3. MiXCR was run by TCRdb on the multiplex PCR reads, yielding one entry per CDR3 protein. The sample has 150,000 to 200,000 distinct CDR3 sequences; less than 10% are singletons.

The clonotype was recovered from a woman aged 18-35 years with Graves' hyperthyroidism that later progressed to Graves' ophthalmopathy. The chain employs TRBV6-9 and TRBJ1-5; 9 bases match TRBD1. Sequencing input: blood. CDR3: CASSSVIQGAQPQHF. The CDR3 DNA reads TGTGCCAGCAGTTCCGTGATACAGGGGGCTCAGCCCCAGCATTTT.